The source of this T cell receptor beta chain is a study of T cell responses to AZD1222 COVID-19 vaccine (TCRdb year 2021). Background for the entire study: TCR sequencing was performed for 233 trial participants, of whom some 200 were given two doses of AZD1222 and 26 were given two doses of MenACWY control vaccine. Trial participants were enrolled by age into 18-55, 56-69 and 70-plus year subgroups, with around 150, 28 and 57 TCR-sequenced participants respectively.

As to this clone: What antigen it recognizes has not been identified. No qualities accompany the bases; no much larger clone lies one base away.

The CDR3 regions of human TCRbeta chains were subjected to immunosequencing. As for the original processing: TCRs in the repertoires were matched against a reference library of SARS-CoV-2-specific TCRs that had been generated with the MIRA antigen-specificity platform. Breadth was defined as the fraction of unique TCRs that were SARS-CoV-2-associated. Depth was defined as the fraction of total T cells that were SARS-CoV-2-associated. Using the MIRA data, every spike-specific TCR was mapped to the spike region that the TCR reacted to and assigned to either a CD4 or a CD8 class. Log10-transformed breadth and depth values were compared by one-way ANOVA with Sidak's multiple comparisons tests. TCRdb took this table from immuneACCESS and kept in-frame rearrangements with V and J called. Such tables lack part of the clones; where checked against another copy, unresolved V genes explain under half of the gap, and the rest is unexplained. That table supplies the V and J calls and clone size; D and trimming were determined from the DNA. The sample table holds roughly 150,000 clones, of which 90% were seen once. The top ten clonotypes cover approximately 6.3% of the sample.

The study at large found these results: In the small 56-69-year group, the increase in depth fell short of significance, most likely because of low power. The whole spike protein was spanned by vaccine-associated CD4 TCRs, and dominant responses were seen in regions 160-218 and 743-854. Most participants were white British and females outnumbered males, and the authors suggested that clonal diversity may have been underestimated. After two AZD1222 doses, spike-specific TCR breadth and depth were significantly higher than at day 0 and than in MenACWY recipients. Conclusions about previously exposed vaccinees are limited, since just five to seven AZD1222 recipients were seropositive for SARS-CoV-2 at baseline. Because no day 14 peak-response samples were available, repertoires were characterized only after the peak T cell response. Epitopes outside the regions mutated in the B.1.351 and B.1.1.7 variants were reportedly recognized by nearly half of the unique spike-specific TCRs.

The time point label corresponds to: about 28 days (+/-7) after the second vaccine dose. AZD1222 recipients with second doses at about 4 weeks or about 12 weeks were pooled, because spike-specific TCR depth and breadth did not differ between schedules. Vaccinee samples were obtained from the UK trials COV001 and COV002, which included a single-blind randomized controlled phase 2/3 trial of AZD1222 (ChAdOx1 nCoV-19) in healthy adults. For TCRbeta chain sequencing, PBMC samples from trial participants were taken at day 0 and at day 28 after the second dose. Based on the germline V gene, the CDR1 and CDR2 sequences are SGDLS and YYNGEE. V is clipped by 1 base and J by 0 bases, and the sequence between their germline boundaries is 14 bases long. Reading from cysteine to phenylalanine, the CDR3 counts 16 amino acids. Here the CDR3 DNA is all that survives: 48 bases in frame from base 1.

Here the chain combines TRBV9 and TRBJ2-7; a tentative D match to TRBD2 spans 5 bases. This receptor was taken from an adult who received the AZD1222 COVID-19 vaccine. The sequenced sample was peripheral blood, obtained 28 days after the second AZD1222 dose. The CDR3 region has the sequence CASSVTFGESSYEQYF. Read as DNA, the sequence is TGTGCCAGCAGCGTAACTTTCGGGGAGTCCTCCTACGAGCAGTACTTC.